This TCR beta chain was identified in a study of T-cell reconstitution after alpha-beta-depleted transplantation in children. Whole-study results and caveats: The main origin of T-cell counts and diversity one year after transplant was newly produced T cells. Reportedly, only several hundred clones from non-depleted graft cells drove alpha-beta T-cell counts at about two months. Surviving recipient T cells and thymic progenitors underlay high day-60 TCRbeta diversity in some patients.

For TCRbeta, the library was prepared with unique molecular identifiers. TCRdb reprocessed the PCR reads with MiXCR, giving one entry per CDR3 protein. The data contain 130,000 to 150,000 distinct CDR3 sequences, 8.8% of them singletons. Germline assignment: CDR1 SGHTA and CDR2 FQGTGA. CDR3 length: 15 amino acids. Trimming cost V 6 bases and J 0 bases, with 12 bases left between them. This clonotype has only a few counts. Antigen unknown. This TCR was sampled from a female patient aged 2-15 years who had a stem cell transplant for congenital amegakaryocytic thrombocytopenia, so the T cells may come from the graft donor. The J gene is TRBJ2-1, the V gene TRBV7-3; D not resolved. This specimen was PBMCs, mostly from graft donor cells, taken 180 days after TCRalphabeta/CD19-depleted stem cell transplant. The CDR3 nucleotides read TGTGCCAGCAGAATTAGCCATAGCTCCTACAATGAGCAGTTCTTC. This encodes CASRISHSSYNEQFF. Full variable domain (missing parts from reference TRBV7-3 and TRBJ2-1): GAGVSQTPSNKVTEKGKYVELRCDPISGHTALYWYRQSLGQGPEFLIYFQGTGAADDSGLPNDRFFAVRPEGSVSTLKIQRTERGDSAVYLCASRISHSSYNEQFFGPGTRLTVL.